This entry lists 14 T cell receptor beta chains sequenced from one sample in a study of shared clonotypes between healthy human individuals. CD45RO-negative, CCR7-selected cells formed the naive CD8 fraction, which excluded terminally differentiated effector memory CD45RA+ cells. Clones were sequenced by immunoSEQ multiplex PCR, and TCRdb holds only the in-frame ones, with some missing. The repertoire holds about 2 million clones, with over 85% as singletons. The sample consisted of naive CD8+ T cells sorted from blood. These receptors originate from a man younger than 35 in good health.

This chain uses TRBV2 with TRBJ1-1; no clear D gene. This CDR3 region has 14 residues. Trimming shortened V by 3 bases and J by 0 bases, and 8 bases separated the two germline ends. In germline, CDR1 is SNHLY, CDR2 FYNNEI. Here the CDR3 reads CASSDPGMNTEAFF. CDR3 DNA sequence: TGTGCCAGCAGTGATCCGGGTATGAACACTGAAGCTTTCTTT.

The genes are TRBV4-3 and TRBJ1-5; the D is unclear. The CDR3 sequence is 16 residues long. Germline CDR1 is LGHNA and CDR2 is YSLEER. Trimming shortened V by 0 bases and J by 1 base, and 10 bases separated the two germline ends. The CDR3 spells CASSQELTWSNQPQHF. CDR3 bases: TGCGCCAGCAGCCAAGAGTTGACGTGGAGCAATCAGCCCCAGCATTTT.

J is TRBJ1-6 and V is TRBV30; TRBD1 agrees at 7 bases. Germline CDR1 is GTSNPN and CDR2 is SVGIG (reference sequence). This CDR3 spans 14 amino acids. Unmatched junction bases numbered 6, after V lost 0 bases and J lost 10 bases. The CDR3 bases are TGTGCCTGGAGTGTAGCGACAGGGCGGTCACCCCTCCACTTT. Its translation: CAWSVATGRSPLHF. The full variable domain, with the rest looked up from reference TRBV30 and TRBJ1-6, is SQTIHQWPATLVQPVGSPLSLECTVEGTSNPNLYWYRQAAGRGLQLLFYSVGIGQISSEVPQNLSASRPQDRQFILSSKKLLLSDSGFYLCAWSVATGRSPLHFGNGTRLTVT.

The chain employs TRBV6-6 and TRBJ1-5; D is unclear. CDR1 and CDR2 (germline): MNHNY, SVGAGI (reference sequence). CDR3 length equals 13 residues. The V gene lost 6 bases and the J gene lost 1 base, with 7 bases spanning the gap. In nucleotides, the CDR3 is TGTGCCAGCAGCCCGGACAGCAATCAGCCCCAGCATTTT. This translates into CASSPDSNQPQHF.

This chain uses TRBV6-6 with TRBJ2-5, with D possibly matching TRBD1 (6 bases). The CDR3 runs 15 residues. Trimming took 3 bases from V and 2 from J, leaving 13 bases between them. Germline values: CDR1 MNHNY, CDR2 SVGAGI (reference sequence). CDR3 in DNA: TGTGCCAGCAGTTATTACGGGACACCTCAAGAGACCCAGTACTTC. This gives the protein CASSYYGTPQETQYF.

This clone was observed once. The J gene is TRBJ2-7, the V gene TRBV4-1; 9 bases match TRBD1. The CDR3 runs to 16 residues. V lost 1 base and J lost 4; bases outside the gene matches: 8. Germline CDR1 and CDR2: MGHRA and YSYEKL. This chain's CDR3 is CASSQGGQGMGYEQYF. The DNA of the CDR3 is TGCGCCAGCAGCCAAGGAGGACAGGGGATGGGGTACGAGCAGTACTTC.

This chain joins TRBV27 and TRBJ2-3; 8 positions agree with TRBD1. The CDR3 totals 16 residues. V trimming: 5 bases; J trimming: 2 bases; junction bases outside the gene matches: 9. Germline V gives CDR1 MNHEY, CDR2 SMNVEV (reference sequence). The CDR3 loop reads CASSPSTGEITDTQYF. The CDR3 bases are TGTGCCAGCAGTCCATCGACAGGGGAAATCACAGATACGCAGTATTTT.

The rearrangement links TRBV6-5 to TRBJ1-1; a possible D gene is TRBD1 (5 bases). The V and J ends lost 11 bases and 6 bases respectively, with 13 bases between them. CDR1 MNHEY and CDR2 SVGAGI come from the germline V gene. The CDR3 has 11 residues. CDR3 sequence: CAAMRGAEAFF. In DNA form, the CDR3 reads TGTGCCGCAATGAGGGGTGCTGAAGCTTTCTTT.

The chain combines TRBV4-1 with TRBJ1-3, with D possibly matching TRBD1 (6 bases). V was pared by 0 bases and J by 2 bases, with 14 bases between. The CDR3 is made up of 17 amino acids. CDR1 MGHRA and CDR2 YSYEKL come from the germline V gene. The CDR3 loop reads CASSQDGEGGAGNTIYF. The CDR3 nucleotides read TGCGCCAGCAGCCAAGATGGTGAAGGGGGTGCTGGAAACACCATATATTTT.

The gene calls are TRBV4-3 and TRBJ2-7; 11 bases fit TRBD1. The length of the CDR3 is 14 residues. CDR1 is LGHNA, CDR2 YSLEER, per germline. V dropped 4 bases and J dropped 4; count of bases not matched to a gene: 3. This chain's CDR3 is CASSRDRGDYEQYF. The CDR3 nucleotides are TGCGCCAGCAGCCGGGACAGGGGGGATTACGAGCAGTACTTC.

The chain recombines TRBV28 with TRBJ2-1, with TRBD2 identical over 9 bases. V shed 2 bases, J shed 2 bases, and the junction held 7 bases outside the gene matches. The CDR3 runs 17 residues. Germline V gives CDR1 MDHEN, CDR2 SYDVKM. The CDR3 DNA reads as TGTGCCAGCAGTTTAACAGTAGCGGGGGAAACCTACAATGAGCAGTTCTTC. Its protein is CASSLTVAGETYNEQFF.

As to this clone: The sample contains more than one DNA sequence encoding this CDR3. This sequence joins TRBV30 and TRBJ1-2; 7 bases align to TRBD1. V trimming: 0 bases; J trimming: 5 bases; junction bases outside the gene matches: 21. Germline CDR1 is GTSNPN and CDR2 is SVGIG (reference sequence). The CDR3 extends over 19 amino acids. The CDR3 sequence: CAWSVSPGRRDSLSYGYTF. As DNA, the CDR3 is TGTGCCTGGAGTGTATCCCCCGGCCGCCGGGACAGCCTGTCGTATGGCTACACCTTC.

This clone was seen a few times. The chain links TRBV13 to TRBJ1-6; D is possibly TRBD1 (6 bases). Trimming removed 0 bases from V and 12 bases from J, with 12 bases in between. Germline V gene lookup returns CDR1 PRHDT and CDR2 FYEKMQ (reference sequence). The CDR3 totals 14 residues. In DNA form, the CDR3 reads TGTGCCAGCAGCTTAGGACAGGGACCTGTACCCCTCCACTTT. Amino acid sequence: CASSLGQGPVPLHF. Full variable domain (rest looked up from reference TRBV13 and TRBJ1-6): AAGVIQSPRHLIKEKRETATLKCYPIPRHDTVYWYQQGPGQDPQFLISFYEKMQSDKGSIPDRFSAQQFSDYHSELNMSSLELGDSALYFCASSLGQGPVPLHFGNGTRLTVT.

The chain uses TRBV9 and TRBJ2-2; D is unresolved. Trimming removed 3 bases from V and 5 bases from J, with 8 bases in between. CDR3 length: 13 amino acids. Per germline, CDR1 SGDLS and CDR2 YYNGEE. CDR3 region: CASSEDRTGELFF. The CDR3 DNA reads TGTGCCAGCAGCGAGGACCGTACCGGGGAGCTGTTTTTT.